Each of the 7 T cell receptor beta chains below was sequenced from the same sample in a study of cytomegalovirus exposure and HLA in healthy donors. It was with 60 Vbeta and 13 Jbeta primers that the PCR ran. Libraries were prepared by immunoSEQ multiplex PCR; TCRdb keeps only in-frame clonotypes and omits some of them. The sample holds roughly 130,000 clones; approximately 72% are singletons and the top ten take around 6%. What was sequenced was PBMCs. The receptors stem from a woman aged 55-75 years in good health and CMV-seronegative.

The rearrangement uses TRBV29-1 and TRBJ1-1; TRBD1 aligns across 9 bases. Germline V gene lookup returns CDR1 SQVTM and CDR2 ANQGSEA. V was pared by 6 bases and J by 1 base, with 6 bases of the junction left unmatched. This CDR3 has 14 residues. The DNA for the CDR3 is TGCAGCGTACATTGGGGACAGGGGAACACTGAAGCTTTCTTT. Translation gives CSVHWGQGNTEAFF.

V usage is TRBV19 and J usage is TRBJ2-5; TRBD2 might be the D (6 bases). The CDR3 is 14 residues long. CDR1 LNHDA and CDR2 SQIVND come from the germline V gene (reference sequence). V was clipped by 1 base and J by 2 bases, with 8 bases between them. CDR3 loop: CASSIGGVQETQYF. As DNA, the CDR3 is TGTGCCAGTAGTATAGGGGGGGTACAAGAGACCCAGTACTTC. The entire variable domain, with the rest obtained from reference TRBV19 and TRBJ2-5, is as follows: DGGITQSPKYLFRKEGQNVTLSCEQNLNHDAMYWYRQDPGQGLRLIYYSQIVNDFQKGDIAEGYSVSREKKESFPLTVTSAQKNPTAFYLCASSIGGVQETQYFGPGTRLLVL.

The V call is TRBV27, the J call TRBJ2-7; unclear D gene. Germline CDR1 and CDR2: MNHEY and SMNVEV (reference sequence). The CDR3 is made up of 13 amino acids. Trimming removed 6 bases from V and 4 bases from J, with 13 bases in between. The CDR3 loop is CASSLIAAYEQYF. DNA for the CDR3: TGTGCCAGCAGCCTCATTGCGGCGTACGAGCAGTACTTC.

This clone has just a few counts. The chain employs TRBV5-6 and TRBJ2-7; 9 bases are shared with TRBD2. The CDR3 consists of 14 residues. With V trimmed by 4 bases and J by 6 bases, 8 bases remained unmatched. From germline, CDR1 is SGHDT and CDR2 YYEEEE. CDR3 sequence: CASSPLAGSREQYF. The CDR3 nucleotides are TGTGCCAGCAGCCCTCTAGCGGGGAGTCGCGAGCAGTACTTC.

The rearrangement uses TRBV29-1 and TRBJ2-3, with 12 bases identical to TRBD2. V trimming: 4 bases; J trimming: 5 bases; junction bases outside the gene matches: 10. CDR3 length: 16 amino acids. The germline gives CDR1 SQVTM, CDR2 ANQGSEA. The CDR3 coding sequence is TGCAGCGTTGGGTCTAGCGGGGGGGCAGGTGGAGATACGCAGTATTTT. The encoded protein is CSVGSSGGAGGDTQYF.

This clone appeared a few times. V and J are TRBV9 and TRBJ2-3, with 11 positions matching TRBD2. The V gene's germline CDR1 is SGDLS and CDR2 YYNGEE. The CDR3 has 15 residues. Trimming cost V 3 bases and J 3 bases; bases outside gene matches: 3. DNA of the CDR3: TGTGCCAGCAGCGATAGCGGGAGGGCGACAGATACGCAGTATTTT. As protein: CASSDSGRATDTQYF.

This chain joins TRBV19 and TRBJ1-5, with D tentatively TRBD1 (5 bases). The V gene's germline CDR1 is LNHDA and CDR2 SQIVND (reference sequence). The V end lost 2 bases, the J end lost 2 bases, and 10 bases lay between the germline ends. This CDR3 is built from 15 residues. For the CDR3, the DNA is TGTGCCAGTAGTATACGGCGGGGGGGCAATCAGCCCCAGCATTTT. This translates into CASSIRRGGNQPQHF.